The rows below give T cell receptor beta chains drawn from one sample of a study of cytomegalovirus exposure and HLA in healthy donors. Profiled with immunoSEQ multiplex PCR; TCRdb holds only in-frame clones, not every one. Among 100,000 to 150,000 clones listed, 77% were seen once. Sequenced material: PBMCs. These receptors were collected from a woman aged 60-70 years in good health and CMV-seronegative. CDR3s include the opening cysteine and the closing phenylalanine or tryptophan. The D gene is left open where the match is weak. Expanded clones get a size class; other rows say once, few or many, or leave the size out.

V	J	D	size	CDR3	DNA
TRBV11-1	TRBJ2-1	NA	NA	CASSSGLRGNEQFF	TGTGCCAGCAGCTCGGGACTCCGGGGCAATGAGCAGTTCTTC
TRBV30	TRBJ1-5	TRBD1	NA	CAWSGQGIKSNQPQHF	TGTGCCTGGAGTGGACAGGGGATTAAGAGCAATCAGCCCCAGCATTTT
TRBV7-9	TRBJ2-1	TRBD1	NA	CASSTGTGAYNEQFF	TGTGCCAGCAGCACCGGGACAGGGGCCTACAATGAGCAGTTCTTC
TRBV20-1	TRBJ2-1	NA	NA	CSATRGEQFF	TGCAGTGCTACGCGCGGTGAGCAGTTCTTC
TRBV27	TRBJ1-5	TRBD1	NA	CASQSVTGLNNQPQHF	TGTGCCAGCCAATCCGTGACAGGGCTGAACAATCAGCCCCAGCATTTT
TRBV19	TRBJ2-3	TRBD2	NA	CASSITSGVADTQYF	TGTGCCAGTAGTATAACTAGCGGGGTGGCAGATACGCAGTATTTT
TRBV6-1	TRBJ2-7	TRBD1	NA	CASEKDRGRVYEQYF	TGTGCCAGCGAAAAGGACAGGGGGCGAGTCTACGAGCAGTACTTC
TRBV5-4	TRBJ2-5	TRBD1	NA	CASSFRDRGGVTQYF	TGTGCCAGCAGCTTCCGGGACAGGGGAGGTGTGACCCAGTACTTC
TRBV28	TRBJ2-7	TRBD1	NA	CASSSPGQGLYEQYF	TGTGCCAGCAGTTCGCCGGGACAGGGGCTCTACGAGCAGTACTTC
TRBV7-2	TRBJ2-5	NA	NA	CASSYRGSGRQETQYF	TGTGCCAGCAGCTACCGAGGCAGCGGGCGGCAAGAGACCCAGTACTTC
TRBV5-4	TRBJ2-7	TRBD1	NA	CASSLARGPYEQYF	TGTGCCAGCAGCTTGGCCAGGGGGCCCTACGAGCAGTACTTC
TRBV27	TRBJ2-5	NA	NA	CASNGGVGETQYF	TGTGCCAGCAACGGGGGTGTCGGGGAGACCCAGTACTTC
TRBV7-2	TRBJ2-7	NA	NA	CASSEGGILYEQYF	TGTGCCAGCAGCGAGGGGGGGATTCTCTACGAGCAGTACTTC
TRBV18	TRBJ2-1	NA	few	CASSSTGPGQFDEQFF	TGTGCCAGCTCGTCTACGGGCCCAGGGCAGTTCGATGAGCAGTTCTTC
TRBV9	TRBJ2-1	TRBD2	NA	CASSVGSGSYEQFF	TGTGCCAGCAGCGTAGGTAGCGGGAGCTACGAGCAGTTCTTC
TRBV9	TRBJ2-1	NA	few	CASSVEGLPNEQFF	TGTGCCAGCAGCGTAGAGGGACTGCCAAATGAGCAGTTCTTC
TRBV21-1	TRBJ2-7	NA	NA	CASSKYIRDREPSCYEQYF	TGTGCCAGCAGCAAATACATCCGGGACAGGGAACCCTCCTGCTACGAGCAGTACTTC
TRBV6-5	TRBJ2-7	TRBD1	NA	CATRDRDGEQYF	TGTGCCACCCGGGACAGGGATGGCGAGCAGTACTTC
TRBV2	TRBJ2-5	TRBD2	NA	CASSEQAGLAEETQYF	TGTGCCAGCAGTGAACAGGCGGGACTAGCGGAAGAGACCCAGTACTTC
TRBV5-1	TRBJ2-2	NA	NA	CASSYSGSGGELFF	TGCGCCAGCAGCTATTCAGGGTCGGGCGGGGAGCTGTTTTTT
TRBV28	TRBJ1-4	NA	few	CAIPAGQDREKLFF	TGTGCCATCCCAGCGGGACAAGACCGTGAAAAACTGTTTTTT